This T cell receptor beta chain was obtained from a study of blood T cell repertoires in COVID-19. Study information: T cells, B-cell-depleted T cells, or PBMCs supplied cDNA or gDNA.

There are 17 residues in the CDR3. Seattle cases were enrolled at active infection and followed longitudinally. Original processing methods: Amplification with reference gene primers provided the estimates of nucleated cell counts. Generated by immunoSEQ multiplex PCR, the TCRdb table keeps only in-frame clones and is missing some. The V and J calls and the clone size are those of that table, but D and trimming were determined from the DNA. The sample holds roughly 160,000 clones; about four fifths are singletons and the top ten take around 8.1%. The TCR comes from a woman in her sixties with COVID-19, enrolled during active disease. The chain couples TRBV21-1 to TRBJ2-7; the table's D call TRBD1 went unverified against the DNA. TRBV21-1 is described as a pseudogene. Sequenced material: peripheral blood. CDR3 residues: CASSNPGTGVYEVEQYF. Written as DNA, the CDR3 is TGTGCCAGCAGCAACCCCGGGACAGGGGTGTATGAGGTCGAGCAGTACTTC.